Shown below are 20 T cell receptor beta chains from a single sample sequenced in a study of T cells in localized non-small cell lung cancer. Libraries were prepared by immunoSEQ multiplex PCR; TCRdb keeps only in-frame clonotypes and omits some of them. The table lists around 2,100 clones, roughly 25% of them singletons. This specimen consisted of normal lung tissue next to the tumor, obtained before any cancer treatment. The receptors originated from a female donor of 60 years or more with stage III squamous cell lung carcinoma.

The table lists this clone with a few counts. V is TRBV19 and J is TRBJ1-3; D uncertain. Between the trimmed V and J ends, which lost 5 bases and 0 bases, there was a span of 14 bases. CDR3 length: 16 residues. From germline, CDR1 is LNHDA and CDR2 SQIVND (reference sequence). The chain's CDR3 is CASSQTTAISGNTIYF. CDR3 DNA sequence: TGTGCCAGTAGTCAGACCACAGCGATCTCTGGAAACACCATATATTTT.

By frequency in the sample, this clone is medium-sized. The V call is TRBV11-3, the J call TRBJ2-7; D unresolved. Germline assignment: CDR1 SGHNT and CDR2 YENEEA. The CDR3 loop spans 16 amino acids. The ends were cut back, 5 bases at V and 0 bases at J, with 17 bases in the middle. The chain's CDR3 is CASSPPNGSSSYEQYF. The DNA of the CDR3 is TGTGCCAGCAGCCCCCCAAACGGTTCCAGCTCCTACGAGCAGTACTTC. Looking up the rest from reference TRBV11-3 and TRBJ2-7 gives the full variable domain: EAGVVQSPRYKIIEKKQPVAFWCNPISGHNTLYWYLQNLGQGPELLIRYENEEAVDDSQLPKDRFSAERLKGVDSTLKIQPAELGDSAVYLCASSPPNGSSSYEQYFGPGTRLTVT.

This clone was recorded a few times. V and J are TRBV19 and TRBJ2-6; D may be TRBD2 (6 bases). Trimming removed 5 bases from V and 4 bases from J, with 15 bases in between. The germline V gene encodes CDR1 LNHDA and CDR2 SQIVND (reference sequence). The CDR3 is 16 residues long. The CDR3 protein is CASSSIREVGANVLTF. The CDR3 DNA follows: TGTGCCAGTAGTTCCATCAGGGAGGTGGGGGCCAACGTCCTGACTTTC.

The V and J genes are TRBV7-2 and TRBJ1-1; D call uncertain. The CDR3 contains 13 residues. V lost 5 bases and J lost 4, with 11 bases in between. Germline V gene sequence: CDR1 SGHTA, CDR2 FQGNSA. The CDR3 region is CASSRGPSTEAFF. The CDR3 DNA sequence: TGTGCCAGCAGCCGCGGACCGAGCACTGAAGCTTTCTTT.

This clone was seen a handful of times. This chain connects TRBV11-3 to TRBJ2-1; tentatively, D is TRBD2 (5 bases). V lost 5 bases and J 5 bases, leaving 19 bases between the germline ends. Germline V gene lookup returns CDR1 SGHNT and CDR2 YENEEA. The CDR3 is 16 amino acids. The CDR3 loop reads CASSRTGRAFNNEQFF. The CDR3, as DNA: TGTGCCAGCAGCCGGACTGGGCGTGCATTTAACAATGAGCAGTTCTTC.

This chain joins TRBV28 and TRBJ2-7, with 14 bases aligning to TRBD2. CDR3 size: 17 residues. The V gene's germline CDR1 is MDHEN and CDR2 SYDVKM. V dropped 2 bases and J dropped 6; count of bases not matched to a gene: 9. CDR3: CASSLRTSGRWGGEQYF. The CDR3 bases are TGTGCCAGCAGTTTAAGGACTAGCGGGAGGTGGGGGGGCGAGCAGTACTTC.

This clone was counted only a few times. Here the CDR3 DNA reads TGTGCCAGCAGCGGACAGTCTCCGGGCTACACCTTC. It encodes CASSGQSPGYTF. The genes are TRBV9 and TRBJ1-2; a possible D gene is TRBD1 (5 bases). Looked up from germline, CDR1 is SGDLS and CDR2 is YYNGEE. With 3 bases removed from V and 8 bases from J, the gap between germline ends came to 11 bases. The CDR3 is 12 residues long.

This clone came up a few times. The rearrangement uses TRBV6-8 and TRBJ2-3; 7 bases line up with TRBD1. The CDR3 extends over 16 amino acids. The V and J ends lost 10 bases and 0 bases, in that order; junction bases with no gene match: 13. Germline V CDR1 and CDR2: MNHGY, SAAAGT. As DNA, the CDR3 is TGTGCCATCTCGGGGCTAGACAGGGCTAGCACAGATACGCAGTATTTT. Translation gives CAISGLDRASTDTQYF.

This clone was counted a few times. The rearrangement joins TRBV11-3 to TRBJ1-3, with D hard to call. The CDR3 loop spans 15 amino acids. Trimming shortened V by 1 base and J by 3 bases, and 10 bases separated the two germline ends. Germline V gene data show CDR1 as SGHNT and CDR2 as YENEEA. CDR3 coding DNA: TGTGCCAGCAGCTTAGGGAGGTCGGGTGGAAACACCATATATTTT. Encoded protein: CASSLGRSGGNTIYF.

This clone was recorded a few times. J is TRBJ1-1 and V is TRBV12-5; D not resolved. The germline V gene has CDR1 LGHNT and CDR2 FRNRAP. V lost 1 base to trimming and J lost 11 bases, with 14 bases between them. The length of the CDR3 is 13 residues. In DNA, the CDR3 is TGTGCTAGTGGTTTGGAGGCGGGAGCGAAGGCTTTCTTT. It yields the protein CASGLEAGAKAFF.

The chain joins TRBV28 to TRBJ1-2; D remains ambiguous. Germline V gene data show CDR1 as MDHEN and CDR2 as SYDVKM. CDR3 size: 13 residues. The V end lost 1 base, the J end lost 6 bases, and 9 bases lay between the germline ends. CDR3 amino acids: CASSLLTGDGYTF. CDR3 nucleotide sequence: TGTGCCAGCAGTTTATTAACGGGTGATGGCTACACCTTC.

CDR3: CASSGGDWQRNEQFF. The CDR3 DNA sequence: TGTGCCAGCAGCGGCGGGGACTGGCAACGGAATGAGCAGTTCTTC. The chain is built from TRBV6-8 and TRBJ2-1; D possibly corresponds to TRBD2 (6 bases). This CDR3 region has 15 residues. The ends were cut back, 6 bases at V and 7 bases at J, with 19 bases in the middle. Germline CDR1 is MNHGY and CDR2 is SAAAGT.

There are a few counts of this clone. The V gene is TRBV28, the J gene TRBJ1-1; D is undetermined. V was cut by 4 bases and J by 0 bases, with 9 bases left in between. The germline gives CDR1 MDHEN, CDR2 SYDVKM. This CDR3 region has 14 residues. The CDR3 reads CASSSLVMNTEAFF. As DNA, the CDR3 is TGTGCCAGCAGTTCACTGGTCATGAACACTGAAGCTTTCTTT.

The V call is TRBV7-5, the J call TRBJ2-1. TRBV7-5 counts as a pseudogene. This CDR3 region has 15 residues. CDR3 DNA: TGTGCCAGCAGGTACGAGCTAGGAGAATACAATGAGCAGTTCTTC. Protein product: CASRYELGEYNEQFF.

This clone is deemed medium-sized. The chain couples TRBV6-8 to TRBJ1-5; the D is unclear. In germline, CDR1 is MNHGY, CDR2 SAAAGT. CDR3 length: 13 residues. V gave up 7 bases and J gave up 0 bases, with 7 bases separating them. CDR3 loop: CASTDYSNQPQHF. The DNA of the CDR3 is TGTGCCAGCACTGACTATAGCAATCAGCCCCAGCATTTT.

This sequence joins TRBV6-8 and TRBJ2-1, with 14 bases identical to TRBD2. Germline V gene lookup returns CDR1 MNHGY and CDR2 SAAAGT. CDR3 length: 14 residues. J lost 7 bases, V lost 10 bases, and 6 bases had no gene match. CDR3 DNA sequence: TGTGCCACCAGACTAGCGGGGGGGTGGAATGAGCAGTTCTTC. Amino acid sequence: CATRLAGGWNEQFF.

By frequency in the sample, this clone is hyperexpanded (1% or more). This chain links TRBV4-1 with TRBJ2-1; tentative D call: TRBD2 (6 bases). The CDR3 has 19 residues. Germline-derived CDR1 and CDR2 are MGHRA and YSYEKL. Trimming shortened V by 0 bases and J by 0 bases, and 18 bases separated the two germline ends. The CDR3 loop is CASSQESVGTESSYNEQFF. CDR3 coding DNA: TGCGCCAGCAGCCAAGAGTCGGTCGGGACTGAAAGCTCCTACAATGAGCAGTTCTTC.

This clone turned up a few times. V is TRBV6-8 and J is TRBJ2-7, with TRBD2 matching over 9 bases. The germline CDR1 and CDR2 sequences are MNHGY and SAAAGT. CDR3 length: 14 residues. Unmatched junction bases numbered 6, after V lost 7 bases and J lost 2 bases. DNA for the CDR3: TGTGCCAGCACCTTTAGCGGGGGAGCCTACGAGCAGTACTTC. Its protein is CASTFSGGAYEQYF.

The gene calls are TRBV6-8 and TRBJ1-4; D unresolved. CDR3 size: 14 residues. CDR1 and CDR2 (germline): MNHGY, SAAAGT. V gave up 5 bases and J gave up 4 bases, with 11 bases separating them. This CDR3 is CASSVPVVNEKLFF. CDR3 coding DNA: TGTGCCAGCAGTGTACCCGTCGTTAATGAAAAACTGTTTTTT.

This clone came up a few times. The chain has TRBV6-8 and TRBJ2-3; 7 positions agree with TRBD2. CDR3 size: 15 residues. From germline, CDR1 is MNHGY and CDR2 SAAAGT. The trim removed 5 bases at V and 0 bases at J, leaving 5 bases unmatched. CDR3 loop: CASSVERGSTDTQYF. In DNA, the CDR3 is TGTGCCAGCAGTGTCGAGCGGGGTAGCACAGATACGCAGTATTTT.